This T cell receptor (beta chain) was documented in a study of Tregs in tolerant kidney transplant recipients. CDR1 and CDR2 from the germline V gene are SGHRS and YFSETQ. V shed 8 bases and J shed 11 bases, with 22 bases lying between them. This CDR3 spans 13 amino acids. Libraries were prepared by immunoSEQ multiplex PCR; TCRdb keeps only in-frame clonotypes and omits some of them. The sample has roughly 120,000 clones, roughly 93% seen once. The receptor comes from a human donor in good health. The sample comprised CD4+ T cells from blood. The chain uses TRBV5-1 and TRBJ1-1, with a tentative D call TRBD1 (5 bases). In DNA form, the CDR3 reads TGCGCCAGTAAAACATCCCCGGGGGAACGGGCTTTCTTT. It encodes CASKTSPGERAFF.